The sequence of this T cell receptor beta chain was determined in a study of T cell repertoires in cytomegalovirus infection. Study-level background: Public TCR beta signatures indicated both CMV infection and matching HLA type.

Findings of the study overall: HLA-C-restricted CMV-specific TCR beta clonotypes were dominant in the ex vivo response.

The CDR3 consists of 16 residues. Germline values: CDR1 SGHTA, CDR2 FQGTGA. Losses at the gene ends were 2 bases for V and 6 bases for J; bases not matched to a gene: 9. TCRdb independently ran MiXCR on the reads; one entry per CDR3 protein. Of some 220,000 distinct CDR3 sequences in the sample, 9% to 15% are singletons; the top ten hold 1.5% to 2%. This clonotype was detected ten times or more. Its target is unknown. J is TRBJ2-2 and V is TRBV7-3; 7 nucleotides agree with TRBD2. The clonotype originates from a human donor in good health (CMV status not recorded). Some clones in this sample may be carry-over from other donors' samples. Material for sequencing was PBMCs. The CDR3 DNA follows: TGTGCCAGCAGCTTATATCCTAGCGGAATACCCGGGGAGCTGTTTTTT. Translation: CASSLYPSGIPGELFF. The full variable domain, in which reference TRBV7-3 and TRBJ2-2 provide the parts outside the CDR3, is GAGVSQTPSNKVTEKGKYVELRCDPISGHTALYWYRQSLGQGPEFLIYFQGTGAADDSGLPNDRFFAVRPEGSVSTLKIQRTERGDSAVYLCASSLYPSGIPGELFFGEGSRLTVL.